The T cell receptor (beta chain) described here comes from a study of T-cell reconstitution after alpha-beta-depleted transplantation in children. This CDR3 contains 14 residues. Trimming at V came to 6 bases and at J to 4 bases, leaving 8 bases not matched to a gene. Preparation of the TCRbeta library was carried out with unique molecular identifiers. One entry per CDR3 protein, called by TCRdb with MiXCR from the PCR reads. This table holds more than 75,000 distinct CDR3 sequences, around 22% found once. The source material was PBMCs, sampled before TCRalphabeta/CD19-depleted stem cell transplant. This TCR came from a boy younger than 10 with acute lymphoblastic leukemia, due to receive a stem cell transplant. This chain links TRBV12-3 or TRBV12-4 with TRBJ1-1; the match to TRBD1 covers 7 bases. The CDR3 region has the DNA TGTGCCAGCAGCCCGACAGGGATTAGCACTGAAGCTTTCTTT. This sequence encodes CASSPTGISTEAFF.